This T cell receptor beta chain derives from a study of cytomegalovirus exposure and HLA in healthy donors. Primers included in the PCR were 60 Vbeta and 13 Jbeta primers. The assay was immunoSEQ multiplex PCR, and TCRdb's table has in-frame clones only and misses some. The data hold tens of thousands of clones, with 65% to 70% observed a single time. The CDR3 sequence is 14 residues long. Deletions cut 0 bases from V and 5 bases from J, with 11 bases between. The V gene's germline CDR1 is SGHRS and CDR2 YFSETQ. V is TRBV5-1 and J is TRBJ1-1; unclear D gene. The specimen sequenced was PBMCs. This TCR was sampled from a man in his forties in good health and CMV-seropositive. CDR3 region: CASSLAGLETEAFF. As DNA, the CDR3 is TGCGCCAGCAGCTTGGCTGGTTTAGAGACTGAAGCTTTCTTT.